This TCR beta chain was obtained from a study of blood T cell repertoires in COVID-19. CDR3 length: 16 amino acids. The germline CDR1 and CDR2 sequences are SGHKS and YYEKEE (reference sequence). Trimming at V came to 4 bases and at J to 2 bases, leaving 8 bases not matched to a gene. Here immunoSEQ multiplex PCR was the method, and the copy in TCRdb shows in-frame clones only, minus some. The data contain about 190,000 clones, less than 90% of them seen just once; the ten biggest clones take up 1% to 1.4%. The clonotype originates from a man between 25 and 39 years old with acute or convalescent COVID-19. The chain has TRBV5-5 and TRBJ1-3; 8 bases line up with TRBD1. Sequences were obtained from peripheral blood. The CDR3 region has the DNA TGTGCCAGCAGCCAATCCTCGACAGGGGCTGGAAACACCATATATTTT. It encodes CASSQSSTGAGNTIYF.